This TCR beta chain was identified during a study of cytomegalovirus exposure and HLA in healthy donors. This clone was detected only a few times. Its antigen is not identified. With 60 Vbeta and 13 Jbeta primers, the PCR was carried out. The repertoire was sequenced with immunoSEQ multiplex PCR; TCRdb's copy has only in-frame clones and lacks some. The table includes fewer than 200,000 clones, about 90% detected once. Findings of the study overall: Later analysis demonstrated an association between a missense DCLRE1C variant and TCR beta V- and J-gene trimming.

The sequence was obtained from a girl under three years old in good health and CMV-seronegative. Material: PBMCs.

DNA for the CDR3: TGTGCCAGTAGTCCCCTGGAGGCTGGAAACACCATATATTTT. Translated: CASSPLEAGNTIYF. The chain has TRBV19 and TRBJ1-3; D is unclear. CDR3 length: 14 amino acids. Per the germline V gene, CDR1 is LNHDA and CDR2 is SQIVND (reference sequence). The V and J ends lost 5 bases and 2 bases respectively, with 10 bases between them.